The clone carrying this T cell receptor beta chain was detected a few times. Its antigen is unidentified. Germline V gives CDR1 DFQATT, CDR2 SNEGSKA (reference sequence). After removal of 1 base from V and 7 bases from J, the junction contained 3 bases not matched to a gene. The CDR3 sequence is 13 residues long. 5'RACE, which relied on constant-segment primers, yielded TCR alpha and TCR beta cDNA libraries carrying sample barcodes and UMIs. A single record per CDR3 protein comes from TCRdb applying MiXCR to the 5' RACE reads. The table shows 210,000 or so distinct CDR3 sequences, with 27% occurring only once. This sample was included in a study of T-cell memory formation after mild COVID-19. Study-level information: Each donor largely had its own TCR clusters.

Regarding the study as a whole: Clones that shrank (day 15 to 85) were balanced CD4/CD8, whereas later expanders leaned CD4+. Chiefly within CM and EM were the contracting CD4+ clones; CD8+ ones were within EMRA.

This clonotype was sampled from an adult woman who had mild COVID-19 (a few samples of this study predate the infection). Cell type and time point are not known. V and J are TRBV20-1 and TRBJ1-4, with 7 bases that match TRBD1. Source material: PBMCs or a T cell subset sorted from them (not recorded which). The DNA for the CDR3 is TGCAGTGCTAGAGGGGCAGGGGGTGAAAAACTGTTTTTT. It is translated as CSARGAGGEKLFF.